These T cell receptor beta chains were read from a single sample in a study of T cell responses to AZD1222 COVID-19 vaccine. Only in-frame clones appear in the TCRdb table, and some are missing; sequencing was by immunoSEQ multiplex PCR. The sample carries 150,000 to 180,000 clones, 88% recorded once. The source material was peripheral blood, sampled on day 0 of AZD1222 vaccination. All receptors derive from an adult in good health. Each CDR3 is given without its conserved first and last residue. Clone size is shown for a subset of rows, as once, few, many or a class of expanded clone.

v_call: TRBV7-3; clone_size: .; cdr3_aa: ASSQIGDEQF
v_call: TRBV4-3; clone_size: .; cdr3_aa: ASSQDRQGLNYGYT
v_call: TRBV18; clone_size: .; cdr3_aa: ASSTRQDSYEQY
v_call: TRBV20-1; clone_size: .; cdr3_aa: SADTGYEQY
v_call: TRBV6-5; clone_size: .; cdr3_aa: ASSRLQSNTEAF
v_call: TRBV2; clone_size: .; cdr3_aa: ASQGGAFGEAF
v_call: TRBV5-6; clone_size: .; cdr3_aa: ASSSVSYEQY
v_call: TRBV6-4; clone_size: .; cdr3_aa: ASSDSPGGGAVDTQY
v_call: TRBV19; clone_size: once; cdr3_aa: ASSIDKGAGTEAF
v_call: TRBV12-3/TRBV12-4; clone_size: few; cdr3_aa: ASSGGRGGGYT
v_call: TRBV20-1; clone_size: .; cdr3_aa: SASLASNQPQH
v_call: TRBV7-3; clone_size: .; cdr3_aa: ASSLTGGSTDTQY
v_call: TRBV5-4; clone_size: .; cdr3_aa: ASSLVSRPEETQY
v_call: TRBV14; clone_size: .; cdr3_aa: ASSQALVGGYT
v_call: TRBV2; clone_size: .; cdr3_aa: ATSGTNYGYT
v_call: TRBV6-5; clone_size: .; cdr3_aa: ASSYSLGATEAF
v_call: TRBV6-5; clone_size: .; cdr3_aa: ASSYSIQQGTEAF
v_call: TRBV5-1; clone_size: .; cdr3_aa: ASSSGQDIYGYT
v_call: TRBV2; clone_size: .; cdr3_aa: ASSEILAGKGFSEQF
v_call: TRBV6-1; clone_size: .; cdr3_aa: ASSEAGGLGANVLT
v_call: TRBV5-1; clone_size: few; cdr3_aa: ASSLDRVDNSPLH
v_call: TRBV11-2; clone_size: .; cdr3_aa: ASSFLTGTYEQY
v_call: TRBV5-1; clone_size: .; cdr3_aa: ASSPSGPGDIQY
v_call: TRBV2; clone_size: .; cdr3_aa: ASSLTSAGELF
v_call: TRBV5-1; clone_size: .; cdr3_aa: ASRGTGPSEQY
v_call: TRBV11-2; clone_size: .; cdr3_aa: ASSFSGGAPYEQY
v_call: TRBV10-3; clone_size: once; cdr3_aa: AISKEGTSTDTQY
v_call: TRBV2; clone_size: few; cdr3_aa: ASSGSGETQY
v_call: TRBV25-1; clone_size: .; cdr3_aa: ASSEPSVSTQY